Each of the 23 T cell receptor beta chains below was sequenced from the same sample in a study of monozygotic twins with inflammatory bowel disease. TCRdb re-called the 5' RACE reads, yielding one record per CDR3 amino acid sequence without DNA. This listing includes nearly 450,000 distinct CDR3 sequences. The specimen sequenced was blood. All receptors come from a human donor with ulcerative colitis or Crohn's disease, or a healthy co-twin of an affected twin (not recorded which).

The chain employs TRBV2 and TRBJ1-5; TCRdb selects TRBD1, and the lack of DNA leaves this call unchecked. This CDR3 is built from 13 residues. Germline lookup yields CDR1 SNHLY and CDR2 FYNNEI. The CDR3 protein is CASKGQNNQPQHF.

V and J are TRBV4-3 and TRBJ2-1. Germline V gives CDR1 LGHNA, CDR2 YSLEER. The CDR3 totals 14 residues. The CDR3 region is CASSFRIAQNEQFF.

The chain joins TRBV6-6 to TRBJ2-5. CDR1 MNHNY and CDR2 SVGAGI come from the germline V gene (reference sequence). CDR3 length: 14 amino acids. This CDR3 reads CASSYGIKGETQYF.

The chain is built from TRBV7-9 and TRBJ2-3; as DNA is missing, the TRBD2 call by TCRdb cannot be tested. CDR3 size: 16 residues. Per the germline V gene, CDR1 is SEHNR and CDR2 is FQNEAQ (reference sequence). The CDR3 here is CASSLHGTSSFDTQYF.

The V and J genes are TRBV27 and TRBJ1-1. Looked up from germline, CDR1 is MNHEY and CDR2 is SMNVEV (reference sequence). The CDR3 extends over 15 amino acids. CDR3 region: CASSPTWTAGGGAFF.

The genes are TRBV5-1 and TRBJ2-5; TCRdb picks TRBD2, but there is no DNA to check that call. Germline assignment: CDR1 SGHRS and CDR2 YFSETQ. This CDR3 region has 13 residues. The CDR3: CASSLPSGETQYF.

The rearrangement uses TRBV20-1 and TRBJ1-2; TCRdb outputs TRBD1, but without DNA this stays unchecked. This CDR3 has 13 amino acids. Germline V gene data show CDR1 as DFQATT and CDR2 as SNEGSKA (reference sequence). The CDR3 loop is CSASQGQNYGYTF.

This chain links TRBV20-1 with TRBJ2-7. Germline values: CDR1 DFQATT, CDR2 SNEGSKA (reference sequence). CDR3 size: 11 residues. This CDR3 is CSAHRDYEQYF.

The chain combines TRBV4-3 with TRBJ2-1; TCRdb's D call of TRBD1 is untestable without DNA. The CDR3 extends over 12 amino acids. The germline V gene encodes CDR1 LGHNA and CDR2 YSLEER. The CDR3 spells CASSLTGQTQFF.

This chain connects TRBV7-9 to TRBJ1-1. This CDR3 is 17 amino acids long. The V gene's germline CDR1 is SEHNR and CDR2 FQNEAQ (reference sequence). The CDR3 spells CASSRMRAVDSDTEAFF.

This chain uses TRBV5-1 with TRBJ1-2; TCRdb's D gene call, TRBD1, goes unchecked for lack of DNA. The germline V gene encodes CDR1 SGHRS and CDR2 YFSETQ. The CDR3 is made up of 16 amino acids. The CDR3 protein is CASSSNYPGRVYGYTF.

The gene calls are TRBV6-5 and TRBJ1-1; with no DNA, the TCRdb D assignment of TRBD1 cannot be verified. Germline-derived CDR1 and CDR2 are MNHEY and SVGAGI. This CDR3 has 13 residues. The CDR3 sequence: CASRTDRATEAFF.

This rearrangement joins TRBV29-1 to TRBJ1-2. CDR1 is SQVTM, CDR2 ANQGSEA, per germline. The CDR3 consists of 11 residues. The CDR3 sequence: CSVEWVGGYTF.

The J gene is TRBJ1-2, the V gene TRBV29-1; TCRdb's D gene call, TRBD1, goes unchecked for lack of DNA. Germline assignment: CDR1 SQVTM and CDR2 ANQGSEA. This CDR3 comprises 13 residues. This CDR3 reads CSVLAGGDYGYTF.

Here the CDR3 reads CSATPGTITGELFF. The chain recombines TRBV20-1 with TRBJ2-2; TCRdb returns TRBD1, unconfirmable since there is no DNA. The V gene's germline CDR1 is DFQATT and CDR2 SNEGSKA (reference sequence). This CDR3 is built from 14 residues.

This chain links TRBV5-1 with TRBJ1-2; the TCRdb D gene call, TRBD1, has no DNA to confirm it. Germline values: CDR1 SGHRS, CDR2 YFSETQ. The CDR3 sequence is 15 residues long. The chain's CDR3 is CASSSNSNPPYGYTF.

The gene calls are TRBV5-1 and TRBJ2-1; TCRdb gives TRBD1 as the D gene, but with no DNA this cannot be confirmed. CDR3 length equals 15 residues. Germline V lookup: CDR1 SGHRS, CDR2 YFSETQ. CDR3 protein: CASSLPDKIYNEQFF.

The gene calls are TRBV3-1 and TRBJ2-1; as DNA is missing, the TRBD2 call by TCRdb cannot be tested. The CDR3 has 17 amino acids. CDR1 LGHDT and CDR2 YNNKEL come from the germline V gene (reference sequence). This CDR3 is CASSHGTSVKTYNEQFF.

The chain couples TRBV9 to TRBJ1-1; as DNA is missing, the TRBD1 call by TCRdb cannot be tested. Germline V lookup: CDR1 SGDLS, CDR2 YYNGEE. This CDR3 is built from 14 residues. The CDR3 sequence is CASSVTASNTEAFF.

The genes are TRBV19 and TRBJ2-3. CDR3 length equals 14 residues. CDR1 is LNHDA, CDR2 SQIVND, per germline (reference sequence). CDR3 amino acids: CATKKRASTDTQYF.

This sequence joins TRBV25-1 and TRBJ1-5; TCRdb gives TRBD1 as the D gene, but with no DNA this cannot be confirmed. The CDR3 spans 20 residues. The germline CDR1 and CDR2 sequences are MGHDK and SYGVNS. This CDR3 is CASWGLWRGTAGYSNQPQHF.

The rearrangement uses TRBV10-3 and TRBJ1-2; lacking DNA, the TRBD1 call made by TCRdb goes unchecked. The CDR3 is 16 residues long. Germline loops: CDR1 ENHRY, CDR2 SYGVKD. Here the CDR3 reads CAISESLGLQRGGYTF.

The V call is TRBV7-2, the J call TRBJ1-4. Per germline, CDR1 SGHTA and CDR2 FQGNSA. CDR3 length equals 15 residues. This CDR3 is CASSSEQATNEKLFF.